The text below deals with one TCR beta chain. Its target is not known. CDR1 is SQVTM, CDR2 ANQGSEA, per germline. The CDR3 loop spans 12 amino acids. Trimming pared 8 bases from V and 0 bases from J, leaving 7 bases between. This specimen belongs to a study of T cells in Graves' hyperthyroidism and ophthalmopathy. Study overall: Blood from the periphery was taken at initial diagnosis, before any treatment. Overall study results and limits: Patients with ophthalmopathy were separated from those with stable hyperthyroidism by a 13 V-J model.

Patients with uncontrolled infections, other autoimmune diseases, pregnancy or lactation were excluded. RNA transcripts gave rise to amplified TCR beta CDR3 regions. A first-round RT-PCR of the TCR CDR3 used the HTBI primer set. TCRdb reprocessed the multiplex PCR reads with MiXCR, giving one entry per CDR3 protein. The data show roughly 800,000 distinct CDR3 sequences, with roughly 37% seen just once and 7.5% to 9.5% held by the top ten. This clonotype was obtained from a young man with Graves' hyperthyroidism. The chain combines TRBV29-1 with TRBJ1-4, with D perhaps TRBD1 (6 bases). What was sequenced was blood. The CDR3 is CSPGATNEKLFF. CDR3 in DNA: TGCAGCCCAGGGGCAACTAATGAAAAACTGTTTTTT. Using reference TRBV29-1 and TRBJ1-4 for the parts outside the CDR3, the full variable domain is SAVISQKPSRDICQRGTSLTIQCQVDSQVTMMFWYRQQPGQSLTLIATANQGSEATYESGFVIDKFPISRPNLTFSTLTVSNMSPEDSSIYLCSPGATNEKLFFGSGTQLSVL.